These T cell receptor beta chains were read from a single sample in a study of siplizumab effects on memory and regulatory T cells. Assay: immunoSEQ multiplex PCR; the TCRdb copy retains only in-frame clones and omits some. The sample holds about 40,000 clones, 89% seen once. Sequenced sample: naive CD4+ T cells sorted from blood. These receptors were taken from a human donor in good health. CDR3s include the opening cysteine and the closing phenylalanine or tryptophan. Each record gives: clone size, J gene, D gene, V gene, CDR3 protein, CDR3 DNA. D genes are given only for firm matches. Clone size is given for some rows only: seen once, a few or many times, or a class if the clone is expanded.

clone_size: -
j_call: TRBJ2-5
d_call: -
v_call: TRBV7-6
cdr3_aa: CASSWGQQETQYF
cdr3_nt: TGTGCCAGCAGCTGGGGACAACAAGAGACCCAGTACTTC

clone_size: -
j_call: TRBJ2-1
d_call: -
v_call: TRBV20-1
cdr3_aa: CSAGDEQFF
cdr3_nt: TGCAGTGCTGGAGACGAGCAGTTCTTC

clone_size: -
j_call: TRBJ1-2
d_call: -
v_call: TRBV7-9
cdr3_aa: CASSPNGGNGYTF
cdr3_nt: TGTGCCAGCAGCCCAAATGGAGGGAATGGCTACACCTTC

clone_size: once
j_call: TRBJ1-3
d_call: -
v_call: TRBV9
cdr3_aa: CASSVGSQAFSGNTIYF
cdr3_nt: TGTGCCAGCAGCGTAGGAAGTCAGGCGTTCTCTGGAAACACCATATATTTT

clone_size: -
j_call: TRBJ2-1
d_call: -
v_call: TRBV7-9
cdr3_aa: CASSLGDGSYNEQFF
cdr3_nt: TGTGCCAGCAGCTTAGGGGACGGATCCTACAATGAGCAGTTCTTC

clone_size: -
j_call: TRBJ2-1
d_call: TRBD2
v_call: TRBV6-1
cdr3_aa: CASRSGTSGYNEQFF
cdr3_nt: TGTGCCAGCAGATCCGGGACTAGCGGCTACAATGAGCAGTTCTTC

clone_size: -
j_call: TRBJ2-2
d_call: -
v_call: TRBV7-2
cdr3_aa: CASSLYIPGQTNTGELFF
cdr3_nt: TGTGCCAGCAGCTTATATATCCCTGGACAGACGAACACCGGGGAGCTGTTTTTT

clone_size: -
j_call: TRBJ1-1
d_call: -
v_call: TRBV27
cdr3_aa: CASSLSMGQINTEAFF
cdr3_nt: TGTGCCAGCAGTTTATCTATGGGACAAATAAACACTGAAGCTTTCTTT

clone_size: -
j_call: TRBJ2-4
d_call: -
v_call: TRBV6-5
cdr3_aa: CASSEVERAWYF
cdr3_nt: TGTGCCAGCAGTGAGGTTGAACGGGCCTGGTACTTC

clone_size: -
j_call: TRBJ1-1
d_call: -
v_call: TRBV5-1
cdr3_aa: CASRISGERGTEAFF
cdr3_nt: TGCGCCAGCAGAATAAGTGGTGAAAGGGGCACTGAAGCTTTCTTT

clone_size: once
j_call: TRBJ2-1
d_call: TRBD1
v_call: TRBV4-2
cdr3_aa: CASSQGRTGWLEQFF
cdr3_nt: TGTGCCAGCAGCCAAGGCCGGACAGGGTGGTTGGAGCAGTTCTTC

clone_size: -
j_call: TRBJ1-1
d_call: -
v_call: TRBV9
cdr3_aa: CASSPHPQIWTEAFF
cdr3_nt: TGTGCCAGCAGCCCCCACCCCCAAATATGGACTGAAGCTTTCTTT

clone_size: -
j_call: TRBJ1-4
d_call: -
v_call: TRBV28
cdr3_aa: CASSSHGASNEKLFF
cdr3_nt: TGTGCCAGCAGTTCCCACGGGGCTTCTAATGAAAAACTGTTTTTT

clone_size: -
j_call: TRBJ1-3
d_call: TRBD1
v_call: TRBV9
cdr3_aa: CASSVEGTGSYTIYF
cdr3_nt: TGTGCCAGCAGCGTAGAAGGGACAGGGAGTTACACCATATATTTT

clone_size: -
j_call: TRBJ2-5
d_call: TRBD1
v_call: TRBV19
cdr3_aa: CASARQGVRETQYF
cdr3_nt: TGTGCCAGTGCGAGGCAGGGGGTTCGGGAGACCCAGTACTTC

clone_size: -
j_call: TRBJ2-1
d_call: TRBD1
v_call: TRBV5-1
cdr3_aa: CASQRDRGNEQFF
cdr3_nt: TGCGCCAGCCAGCGGGACAGGGGCAATGAGCAGTTCTTC

clone_size: -
j_call: TRBJ1-2
d_call: -
v_call: TRBV5-6
cdr3_aa: CASSFSGADLYGYTF
cdr3_nt: TGTGCCAGCAGCTTTTCAGGGGCTGACCTGTATGGCTACACCTTC

clone_size: -
j_call: TRBJ2-6
d_call: TRBD1
v_call: TRBV7-8
cdr3_aa: CASSSDRGRLAGANVLTF
cdr3_nt: TGTGCCAGCAGCTCGGACAGGGGGCGCTTGGCAGGGGCCAACGTCCTGACTTTC

clone_size: -
j_call: TRBJ2-7
d_call: TRBD1
v_call: TRBV14
cdr3_aa: CASSPWTGRKDEQYF
cdr3_nt: TGTGCCAGCAGCCCCTGGACAGGGAGAAAGGACGAGCAGTACTTC

clone_size: once
j_call: TRBJ2-7
d_call: TRBD2
v_call: TRBV27
cdr3_aa: CASSLGLAGAYEQYF
cdr3_nt: TGTGCCAGCAGTTTGGGACTAGCGGGAGCCTACGAGCAGTACTTC

clone_size: -
j_call: TRBJ1-6
d_call: TRBD1
v_call: TRBV5-1
cdr3_aa: CASKPQGEVNSPLHF
cdr3_nt: TGCGCCAGCAAGCCACAGGGGGAGGTAAATTCACCCCTCCACTTT

clone_size: -
j_call: TRBJ2-7
d_call: -
v_call: TRBV6-5
cdr3_aa: CASSYQGFQQYF
cdr3_nt: TGTGCCAGCAGTTACCAGGGTTTTCAGCAGTACTTC

clone_size: -
j_call: TRBJ2-5
d_call: TRBD1
v_call: TRBV11-1
cdr3_aa: CASSRYRDRQETQYF
cdr3_nt: TGTGCCAGCAGTCGTTACCGGGACAGACAAGAGACCCAGTACTTC

clone_size: -
j_call: TRBJ2-3
d_call: -
v_call: TRBV18
cdr3_aa: CASSPRGSPTDTQYF
cdr3_nt: TGTGCCAGCTCACCACGGGGTAGCCCCACAGATACGCAGTATTTT

clone_size: -
j_call: TRBJ2-6
d_call: -
v_call: TRBV7-3
cdr3_aa: CASSWTKGSNVLTF
cdr3_nt: TGTGCCAGCAGCTGGACGAAGGGATCTAACGTCCTGACTTTC

clone_size: -
j_call: TRBJ2-6
d_call: -
v_call: TRBV9
cdr3_aa: CASSVDLAWHSGANVLTF
cdr3_nt: TGTGCCAGCAGCGTAGATCTCGCCTGGCACTCTGGGGCCAACGTCCTGACTTTC

clone_size: -
j_call: TRBJ1-2
d_call: -
v_call: TRBV2
cdr3_aa: CASSPGLYGYTF
cdr3_nt: TGTGCCAGCAGTCCTGGCCTCTATGGCTACACCTTC

clone_size: few
j_call: TRBJ1-2
d_call: -
v_call: TRBV6-6
cdr3_aa: CASSDPRDYTF
cdr3_nt: TGTGCCAGCAGTGACCCTAGGGACTACACCTTC

clone_size: -
j_call: TRBJ2-3
d_call: -
v_call: TRBV2
cdr3_aa: CASSENGFTDTQYF
cdr3_nt: TGTGCCAGCAGTGAGAACGGATTCACAGATACGCAGTATTTT

clone_size: -
j_call: TRBJ1-3
d_call: -
v_call: TRBV7-9
cdr3_aa: CASSDVSTGKSSGNTIYF
cdr3_nt: TGTGCCAGCAGCGATGTGTCTACAGGGAAATCCTCTGGAAACACCATATATTTT

clone_size: -
j_call: TRBJ2-1
d_call: TRBD2
v_call: TRBV27
cdr3_aa: CASSLRLASYNEQFF
cdr3_nt: TGTGCCAGCAGTTTACGACTAGCTTCCTACAATGAGCAGTTCTTC

clone_size: -
j_call: TRBJ2-1
d_call: -
v_call: TRBV7-9
cdr3_aa: CASSILAISYNEQFF
cdr3_nt: TGTGCCAGCAGCATCTTAGCGATCTCCTACAATGAGCAGTTCTTC

clone_size: -
j_call: TRBJ2-1
d_call: TRBD2
v_call: TRBV6-5
cdr3_aa: CASSLGLAGINEQFF
cdr3_nt: TGTGCCAGCAGTTTAGGACTAGCGGGAATAAATGAGCAGTTCTTC

clone_size: -
j_call: TRBJ2-5
d_call: TRBD2
v_call: TRBV7-8
cdr3_aa: CASSLGTSGDPSIETQYF
cdr3_nt: TGTGCCAGCAGCCTCGGGACTAGCGGGGACCCCAGTATAGAGACCCAGTACTTC

clone_size: -
j_call: TRBJ1-5
d_call: TRBD1
v_call: TRBV7-2
cdr3_aa: CASSLRVTRGTGDNQPQHF
cdr3_nt: TGTGCCAGCAGCTTAAGGGTAACCCGTGGGACAGGGGACAATCAGCCCCAGCATTTT

clone_size: -
j_call: TRBJ2-5
d_call: -
v_call: TRBV2
cdr3_aa: CASSESGGPGETQYF
cdr3_nt: TGTGCCAGCAGTGAGTCGGGGGGCCCGGGTGAGACCCAGTACTTC

clone_size: -
j_call: TRBJ2-3
d_call: -
v_call: TRBV2
cdr3_aa: CASSVGVRGSDTQYF
cdr3_nt: TGTGCCAGCAGTGTGGGGGTCAGGGGATCGGATACGCAGTATTTT

clone_size: -
j_call: TRBJ2-7
d_call: -
v_call: TRBV6-5
cdr3_aa: CAISLASSYEQYF
cdr3_nt: TGTGCCATCTCACTGGCTTCCTCCTACGAGCAGTACTTC

clone_size: -
j_call: TRBJ2-1
d_call: TRBD2
v_call: TRBV5-1
cdr3_aa: CASSILAGGRNEQFF
cdr3_nt: TGCGCCAGCAGCATCTTAGCGGGAGGGCGGAATGAGCAGTTCTTC

clone_size: -
j_call: TRBJ2-7
d_call: -
v_call: TRBV11-2
cdr3_aa: CASRESFEQYF
cdr3_nt: TGTGCCAGCAGAGAGAGTTTCGAGCAGTACTTC

clone_size: -
j_call: TRBJ2-1
d_call: TRBD2
v_call: TRBV2
cdr3_aa: CASSAELGWSGGYNEQFF
cdr3_nt: TGTGCCAGCAGTGCAGAGTTGGGCTGGAGCGGGGGGTACAATGAGCAGTTCTTC

clone_size: few
j_call: TRBJ1-1
d_call: -
v_call: TRBV21-1
cdr3_aa: CAVRVRKGDTEAFF
cdr3_nt: TGTGCCGTCCGGGTTAGAAAAGGGGACACTGAAGCTTTCTTT